Below, 4 T cell receptor beta chains from the same sample are listed, as sequenced in a study of blood T cell repertoires in COVID-19. The table came from immunoSEQ multiplex PCR; TCRdb's copy has only in-frame clones and leaves some out. The table shows approximately 200,000 clones, with 65% to 85% occurring only once. The sample comprised peripheral blood. These receptors all come from a woman aged 25-40 years with acute or convalescent COVID-19.

This clone was detected only once. The genes are TRBV6-1 and TRBJ2-7; perhaps TRBD1 as D (6 bases). Trimming cost V 5 bases and J 3 bases, with 14 bases left between them. This CDR3 comprises 14 residues. From germline, CDR1 is MNHNS and CDR2 SASEGT. CDR3 sequence: CASSPGTRDYEQYF. The DNA of the CDR3 is TGTGCCAGCAGTCCTGGGACAAGAGACTACGAGCAGTACTTC.

This clone was picked up a small number of times. This chain connects TRBV11-2 to TRBJ1-6; weak D call: TRBD1 (5 bases). The CDR3 is 15 amino acids. V lost 2 bases, J lost 10 bases, and 15 bases lay in between. Germline assignment: CDR1 SGHAT and CDR2 FQNNGV. The CDR3 nucleotides are TGTGCCAGCAGCTTAATTGCAGGGTTGGGCTCACCCCTCCACTTT. Amino acids: CASSLIAGLGSPLHF.

CDR3 DNA sequence: TGTGCCAGCAGTTTTCTCTCGCGGGTATACGGCACTGAAGCTTTCTTT. Translating gives CASSFLSRVYGTEAFF. The chain employs TRBV6-5 and TRBJ1-1, with D uncertain. V was clipped by 4 bases and J by 4 bases, with 19 bases between them. CDR3 length: 16 residues. The germline gives CDR1 MNHEY, CDR2 SVGAGI.

V gene TRBV29-1 combines with J gene TRBJ1-5; TRBD1 is a possible D gene (5 bases). CDR3 size: 12 residues. The V end lost 7 bases, the J end lost 5 bases, and 12 bases lay between the germline ends. CDR1 is SQVTM and CDR2 is ANQGSEA in the germline V gene. CDR3 DNA: TGCAGCGCCACCGACAGAGATCAGCCCCAGCATTTT. This codes for CSATDRDQPQHF.